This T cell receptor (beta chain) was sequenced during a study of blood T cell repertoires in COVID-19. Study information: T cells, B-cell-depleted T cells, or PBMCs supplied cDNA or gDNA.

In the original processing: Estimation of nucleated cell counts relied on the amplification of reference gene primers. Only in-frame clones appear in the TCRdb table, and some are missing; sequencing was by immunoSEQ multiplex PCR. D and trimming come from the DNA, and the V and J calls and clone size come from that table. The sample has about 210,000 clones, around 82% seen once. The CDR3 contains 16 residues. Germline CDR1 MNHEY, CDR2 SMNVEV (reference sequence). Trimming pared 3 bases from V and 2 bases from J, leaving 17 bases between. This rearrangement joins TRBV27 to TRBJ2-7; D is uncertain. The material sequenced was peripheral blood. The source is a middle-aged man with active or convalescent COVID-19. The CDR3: CASSLEPRTAPYEQYF. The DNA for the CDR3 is TGTGCCAGCAGTTTGGAGCCCCGTACGGCGCCCTACGAGCAGTACTTC.